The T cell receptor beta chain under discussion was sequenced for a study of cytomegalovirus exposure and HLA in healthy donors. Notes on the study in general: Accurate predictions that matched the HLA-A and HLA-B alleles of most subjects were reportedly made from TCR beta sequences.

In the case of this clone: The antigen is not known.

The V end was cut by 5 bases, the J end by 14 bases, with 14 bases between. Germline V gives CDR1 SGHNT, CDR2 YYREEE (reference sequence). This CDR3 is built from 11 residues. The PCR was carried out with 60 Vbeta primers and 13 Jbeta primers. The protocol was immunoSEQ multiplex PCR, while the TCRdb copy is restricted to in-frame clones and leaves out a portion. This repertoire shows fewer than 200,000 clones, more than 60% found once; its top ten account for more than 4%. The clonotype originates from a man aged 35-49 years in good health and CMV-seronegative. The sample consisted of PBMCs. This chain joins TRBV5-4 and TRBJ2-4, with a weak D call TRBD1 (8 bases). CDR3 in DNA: TGTGCCAGCAGATACAGGGGGGGAGAGTACTTC. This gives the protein CASRYRGGEYF.